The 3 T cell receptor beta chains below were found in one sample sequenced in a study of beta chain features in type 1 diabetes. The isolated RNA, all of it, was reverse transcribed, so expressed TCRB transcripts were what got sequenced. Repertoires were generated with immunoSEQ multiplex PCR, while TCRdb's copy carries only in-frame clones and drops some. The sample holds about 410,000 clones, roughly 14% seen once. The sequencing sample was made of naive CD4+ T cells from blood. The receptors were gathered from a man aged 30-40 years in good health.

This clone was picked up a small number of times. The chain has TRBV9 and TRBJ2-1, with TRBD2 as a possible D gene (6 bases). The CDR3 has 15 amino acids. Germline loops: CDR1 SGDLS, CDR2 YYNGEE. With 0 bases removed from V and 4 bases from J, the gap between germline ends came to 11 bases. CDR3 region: CASSVGSGEYNEQFF. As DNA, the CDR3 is TGTGCCAGCAGCGTAGGTAGCGGAGAATACAATGAGCAGTTCTTC.

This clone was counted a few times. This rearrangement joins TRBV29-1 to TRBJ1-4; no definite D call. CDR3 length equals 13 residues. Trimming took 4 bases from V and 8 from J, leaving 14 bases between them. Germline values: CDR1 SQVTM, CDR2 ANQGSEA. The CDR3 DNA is TGCAGCGTTGTGAGGAAGTCGGGCGAAAAACTGTTTTTT. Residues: CSVVRKSGEKLFF.

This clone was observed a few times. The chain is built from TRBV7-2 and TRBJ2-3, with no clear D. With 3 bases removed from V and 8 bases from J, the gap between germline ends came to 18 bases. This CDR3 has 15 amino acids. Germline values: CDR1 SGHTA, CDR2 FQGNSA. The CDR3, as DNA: TGTGCCAGCAGCTTGACCCCTGCCCCTTCACCTACGCAGTATTTT. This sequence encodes CASSLTPAPSPTQYF. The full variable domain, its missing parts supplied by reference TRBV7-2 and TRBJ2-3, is GAGVSQSPSNKVTEKGKDVELRCDPISGHTALYWYRQSLGQGLEFLIYFQGNSAPDKSGLPSDRFSAERTGGSVSTLTIQRTQQEDSAVYLCASSLTPAPSPTQYFGPGTRLTVL.